This T cell receptor (beta chain) stems from a study of regulatory T cells in long-lasting Graves disease. Germline V gives CDR1 GTSNPN, CDR2 SVGIG (reference sequence). The CDR3 extends over 16 amino acids. V shed 1 base, J shed 6 bases, and the junction held 12 bases outside the gene matches. To make TCR beta libraries, researchers used iRepertoire HTBI primers and Arm-PCR of CDR3 regions. Each CDR3 protein is one row after TCRdb ran MiXCR on the multiplex PCR reads. The table shows approximately 400,000 distinct CDR3 sequences, with about 15% occurring only once. As to time point: newly diagnosed GD, antithyroid drugs for less than 3 months. The TCR library was made from RNA extracted from PBMCs. Tubes containing EDTA received 8 to 9.5 milliliters of drawn peripheral blood. A remark on this clonotype: Its antigen is not known.

Study results and limitations: Preferential use of TRBV28, TRBJ1-2 and TRBJ2-5 was seen in persistent disease. The analysis examined peripheral blood only and excluded thyroid tissue.

The sample was also reused in another study, on T cells in Graves' hyperthyroidism and ophthalmopathy. That paper notes: Most expanded thyroid clonotypes above 0.001 also appeared in blood.

The sequence derives from a woman aged 40-49 years with Graves disease. This rearrangement joins TRBV30 to TRBJ2-1; 7 nucleotides agree with TRBD2. The material was peripheral blood mononuclear cells (PBMCs), obtained at new diagnosis, from a patient treated with antithyroid drugs. For the CDR3, the DNA is TGTGCCTGGAGTGGGGCTGGCGGGAGCTTTGCCAATGAGCAGTTCTTC. Protein: CAWSGAGGSFANEQFF.